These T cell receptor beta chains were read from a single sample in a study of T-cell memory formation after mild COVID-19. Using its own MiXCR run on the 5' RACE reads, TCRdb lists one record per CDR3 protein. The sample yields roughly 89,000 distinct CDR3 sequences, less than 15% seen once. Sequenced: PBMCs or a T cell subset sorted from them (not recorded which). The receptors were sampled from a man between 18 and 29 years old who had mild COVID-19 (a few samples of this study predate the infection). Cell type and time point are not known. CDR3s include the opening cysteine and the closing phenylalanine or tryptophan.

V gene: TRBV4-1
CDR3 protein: CASSQTYAQPQNF

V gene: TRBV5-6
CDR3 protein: CASSLAQVNQPQHF

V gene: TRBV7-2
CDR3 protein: CASSDGGPITYTDTQYF

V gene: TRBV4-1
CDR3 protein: CASSQPSIGDEQYF

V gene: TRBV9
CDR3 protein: CASSETGADTQYF

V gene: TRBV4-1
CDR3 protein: CASSQDQDTEAFF

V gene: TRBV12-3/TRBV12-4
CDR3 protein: CASSFRGPPDTQYF

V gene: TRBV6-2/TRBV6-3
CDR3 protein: CASSFLVPGPNTEAFF

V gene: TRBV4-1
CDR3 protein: CASSQVGVRSYNEQFF

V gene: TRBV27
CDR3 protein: CASKVLSGNTIYF

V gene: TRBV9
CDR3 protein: CASSVAVPYNEQFF

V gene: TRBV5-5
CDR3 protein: CASSSWTSGGNEQFF

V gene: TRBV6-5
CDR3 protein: CASSTSALGEQYF

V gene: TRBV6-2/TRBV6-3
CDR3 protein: CASSYLYTLSYEQYF

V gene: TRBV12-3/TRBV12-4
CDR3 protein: CASSKVAGGGELFF

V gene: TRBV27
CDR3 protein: CASSLDGMSYNEQFF

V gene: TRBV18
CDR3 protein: CASSDPWGGNTDTQYF

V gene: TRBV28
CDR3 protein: CASSLDLGGVLNEQFF

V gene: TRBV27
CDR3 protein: CASRMTGGPGNTIYF

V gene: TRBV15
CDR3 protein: CATSSLGTGFYVTGELFF

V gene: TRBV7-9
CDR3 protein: CASSPRSGNVDTQYF

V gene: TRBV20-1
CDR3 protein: CSARDLGELFF

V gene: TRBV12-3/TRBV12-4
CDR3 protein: CASIRLAGGLDTGELFF

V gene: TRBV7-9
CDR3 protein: CASSFKGDPWEQYF

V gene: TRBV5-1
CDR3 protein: CASSLVETLGTGELFF

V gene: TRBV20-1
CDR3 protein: CSAEGQANTEAFF

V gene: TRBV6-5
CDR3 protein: CASSFAGGLEDTQYF

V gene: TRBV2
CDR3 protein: CARTPSGTSTDTQYF

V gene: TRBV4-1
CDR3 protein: CASSQGLAGQMGTDTQYF

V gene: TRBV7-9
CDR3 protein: CASSSFRGLESEAFF

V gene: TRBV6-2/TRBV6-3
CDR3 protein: CASREEGEQFF

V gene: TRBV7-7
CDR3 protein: CASSLGDPNEQFF

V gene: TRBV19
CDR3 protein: CASSSRTSGDTDTQYF

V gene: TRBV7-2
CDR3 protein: CASNMYRGRNEQFF

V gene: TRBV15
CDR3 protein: CATSTRTGQETQYF

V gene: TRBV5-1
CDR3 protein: CASSLPGRMNTEAFF

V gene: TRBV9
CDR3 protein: CASSGEDTQYF

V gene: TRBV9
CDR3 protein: CASSVMGTGELFF

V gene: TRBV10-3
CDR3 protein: CAISDLGDSPNQPQHF

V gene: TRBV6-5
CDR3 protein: CASSKSFTEAFF

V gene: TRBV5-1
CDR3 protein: CASSFHYGNTEAFF

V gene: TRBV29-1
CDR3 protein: CSVMAAPAEGYTF

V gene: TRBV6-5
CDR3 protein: CASSYTPGQGLDGYTF

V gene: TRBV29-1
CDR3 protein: CSVPTGTAEAFF

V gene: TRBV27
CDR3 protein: CASSPSGGAWETQYF

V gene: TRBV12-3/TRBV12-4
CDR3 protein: CASSTGAINQPQHF

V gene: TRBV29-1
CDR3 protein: CSVADPGQGNTIYF

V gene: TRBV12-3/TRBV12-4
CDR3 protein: CASSLGGSNQPQHF

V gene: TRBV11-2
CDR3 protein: CASSSIADRGQDTQYF

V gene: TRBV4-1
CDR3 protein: CASSQDVGAGQPQHF

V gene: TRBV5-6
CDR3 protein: CASSLKAGGRNEQFF